The rows below give T cell receptor beta chains drawn from one sample of a study of blood T cell repertoires in COVID-19. Assay used: immunoSEQ multiplex PCR; TCRdb lists only in-frame clones, some missing. Here the sample spans 350,000 to 450,000 clones, approximately 93% being singletons. Sequences were obtained from PBMCs or T cells enriched from blood (not recorded which). These TCRs come from a woman aged 40 to 50 who had been exposed to COVID-19. Each CDR3 is given with its conserved first and last residue. The order of the fields is J gene, D gene, clone size, V gene, CDR3 DNA, CDR3 protein. D genes are given only for firm matches. Clone size is given for some rows only: seen once, a few or many times, or a class if the clone is expanded.

j_call: TRBJ2-1; d_call: .; clone_size: .; v_call: TRBV27; cdr3_nt: TGTGCCAGCAGTCCCCGCAGCATGGGGGGGCTTGATTACAATGAGCAGTTCTTC; cdr3_aa: CASSPRSMGGLDYNEQFF
j_call: TRBJ1-1; d_call: .; clone_size: .; v_call: TRBV15; cdr3_nt: TGTGCCACCAGCAGATCCTTGGGGGCTTCCCAAGCTTTCTTT; cdr3_aa: CATSRSLGASQAFF
j_call: TRBJ2-2; d_call: .; clone_size: .; v_call: TRBV27; cdr3_nt: TGTGCCAGCAGTTCGGGTACGAACACCGGGGAGCTGTTTTTT; cdr3_aa: CASSSGTNTGELFF
j_call: TRBJ1-1; d_call: TRBD1; clone_size: .; v_call: TRBV5-1; cdr3_nt: TGCGCCAGCAGCTTCGGGACAGTAAGGATGAACACTGAAGCTTTCTTT; cdr3_aa: CASSFGTVRMNTEAFF
j_call: TRBJ2-7; d_call: TRBD1; clone_size: .; v_call: TRBV2; cdr3_nt: TGTGCCAGCAGGACAGGGGGCCCTACCAAATTC; cdr3_aa: CASRTGGPTKF
j_call: TRBJ2-1; d_call: .; clone_size: .; v_call: TRBV5-4; cdr3_nt: TGTGCCAGCAGCTTGACACATGAGCAGTTCTTC; cdr3_aa: CASSLTHEQFF
j_call: TRBJ2-7; d_call: .; clone_size: .; v_call: TRBV10-2; cdr3_nt: TGCGCCAGCACTACGACCGGGGTAGGTCGTGAGCAGTACTTC; cdr3_aa: CASTTTGVGREQYF
j_call: TRBJ2-3; d_call: .; clone_size: .; v_call: TRBV5-4; cdr3_nt: TGTGCCAGCAGTTTAGATGCAGGGTACACAGATACGCAGTATTTT; cdr3_aa: CASSLDAGYTDTQYF
j_call: TRBJ1-2; d_call: .; clone_size: .; v_call: TRBV10-1; cdr3_nt: TGCGCCAGCAGCCCAAACAAGGGGATTACGGCGGGCTACACCTTC; cdr3_aa: CASSPNKGITAGYTF
j_call: TRBJ2-4; d_call: TRBD2; clone_size: .; v_call: TRBV25-1; cdr3_nt: TGTGCCAGCAGTGAACCCGGGGGGAATAAGAAAAACATTCAGTACTTC; cdr3_aa: CASSEPGGNKKNIQYF
j_call: TRBJ1-4; d_call: .; clone_size: .; v_call: TRBV1; cdr3_nt: TGCACCAGCAGCCAGTCCCCAGCGGACAGGGATCGTGAAAAACTGTTTTTT; cdr3_aa: CTSSQSPADRDREKLFF
j_call: TRBJ2-7; d_call: .; clone_size: .; v_call: TRBV5-6; cdr3_nt: TGTGCCAGCAGCTTAAGAAGGGGTGGAAAAGCCTACGAGCAGTACTTC; cdr3_aa: CASSLRRGGKAYEQYF
j_call: TRBJ2-3; d_call: TRBD2; clone_size: .; v_call: TRBV19; cdr3_nt: TGTGCCAGTAGCCCTTATGGCGGGGGGACCCTTAGCACAGATACGCAGTATTTT; cdr3_aa: CASSPYGGGTLSTDTQYF
j_call: TRBJ1-3; d_call: .; clone_size: once; v_call: TRBV6-5; cdr3_nt: TGTGCCAGCAGTTACGTAGCTGGAAACACCATATATTTT; cdr3_aa: CASSYVAGNTIYF
j_call: TRBJ1-3; d_call: .; clone_size: .; v_call: TRBV19; cdr3_nt: TGTGCCAGTAAAGCGGTTGGTTACACTGGAAACACCATATATTTT; cdr3_aa: CASKAVGYTGNTIYF
j_call: TRBJ1-1; d_call: TRBD1; clone_size: .; v_call: TRBV5-1; cdr3_nt: TGCGCCAGCAGCTTGCTAGACAGGGGGCGAAGTAGTACTGAAGCTTTCTTT; cdr3_aa: CASSLLDRGRSSTEAFF
j_call: TRBJ2-7; d_call: .; clone_size: .; v_call: TRBV10-3; cdr3_nt: TGTGCCATCAGTGAGATCAGGGGAACCTACGAGCAGTACTTC; cdr3_aa: CAISEIRGTYEQYF
j_call: TRBJ1-6; d_call: .; clone_size: .; v_call: TRBV7-3; cdr3_nt: TGTGCCAGCAGCCCCCGGGGAGGGGCCTATTCACCCCTCCACTTT; cdr3_aa: CASSPRGGAYSPLHF
j_call: TRBJ2-1; d_call: .; clone_size: .; v_call: TRBV7-9; cdr3_nt: TGTGCCAGCAATTACCTAGCGCTGAATGAGCAGTTCTTC; cdr3_aa: CASNYLALNEQFF
j_call: TRBJ2-1; d_call: TRBD2; clone_size: .; v_call: TRBV7-2; cdr3_nt: TGTGCCAGCAGCTTAGTGCTCGCTAGCGGGAGGAAAGGCCCCGAGCAGTTCTTC; cdr3_aa: CASSLVLASGRKGPEQFF
j_call: TRBJ2-3; d_call: .; clone_size: once; v_call: TRBV10-1; cdr3_nt: TGCGCCAGCAGCCCCGGAGGGTTGGGCACAGATACGCAGTATTTT; cdr3_aa: CASSPGGLGTDTQYF
j_call: TRBJ2-1; d_call: TRBD2; clone_size: .; v_call: TRBV19; cdr3_nt: TGTGCCAGTAGTATATTGGGGAGCGGGGGAAATGAGCAGTTCTTC; cdr3_aa: CASSILGSGGNEQFF
j_call: TRBJ1-1; d_call: TRBD1; clone_size: .; v_call: TRBV15; cdr3_nt: TGTGCCACCAGCAGAGTGCAGGGGGCCACTGAAGCTTTCTTT; cdr3_aa: CATSRVQGATEAFF
j_call: TRBJ1-1; d_call: TRBD1; clone_size: .; v_call: TRBV7-6; cdr3_nt: TGTGCCAGCAGCTTAGCGGGGAGTGCAGGGGGCTATGCTGAAGCTTTCTTT; cdr3_aa: CASSLAGSAGGYAEAFF
j_call: TRBJ2-1; d_call: .; clone_size: .; v_call: TRBV3-1/TRBV3-2; cdr3_nt: TGTGCCAGCAGCCAAGAGCCTAGCGTGGTGTACAATGAGCAGTTCTTC; cdr3_aa: CASSQEPSVVYNEQFF
j_call: TRBJ1-5; d_call: .; clone_size: .; v_call: TRBV24-1; cdr3_nt: TGTGCCACCAGTGCCCTGGACAGCCATAGCAATCAGCCCCAGCATTTT; cdr3_aa: CATSALDSHSNQPQHF
j_call: TRBJ1-2; d_call: TRBD1; clone_size: .; v_call: TRBV29-1; cdr3_nt: TGCAGCGCGGGGGACAGGCGAAGCTACACCTTC; cdr3_aa: CSAGDRRSYTF
j_call: TRBJ1-1; d_call: .; clone_size: .; v_call: TRBV7-2; cdr3_nt: TGTGCCAGCAGCCTTTCCGGGGGGCGCTCCACTGAAGCTTTCTTT; cdr3_aa: CASSLSGGRSTEAFF
j_call: TRBJ1-1; d_call: .; clone_size: .; v_call: TRBV12-3/TRBV12-4; cdr3_nt: TGTGCCAGCAGTTTGTTAAATGAAGCTTTCTTT; cdr3_aa: CASSLLNEAFF
j_call: TRBJ1-1; d_call: .; clone_size: .; v_call: TRBV29-1; cdr3_nt: TGCAGCGTTGGTAGTCCCGCATGGAACACTGAAGCTTTCTTT; cdr3_aa: CSVGSPAWNTEAFF
j_call: TRBJ2-1; d_call: TRBD2; clone_size: .; v_call: TRBV24-1; cdr3_nt: TGTGCCACCAGTGATTCCGCGGGACTAGCGTACAATGAGCAGTTCTTC; cdr3_aa: CATSDSAGLAYNEQFF
j_call: TRBJ1-6; d_call: TRBD1; clone_size: .; v_call: TRBV25-1; cdr3_nt: TGTGCCAGCAGTGCTGGGACAGGGGGACTCTCACCCCTCCACTTT; cdr3_aa: CASSAGTGGLSPLHF
j_call: TRBJ2-3; d_call: TRBD2; clone_size: .; v_call: TRBV7-2; cdr3_nt: TGTGCCAGCAGCTTAGCCTCCGGTACTAGCGGGGGAACAGATACGCAGTATTTT; cdr3_aa: CASSLASGTSGGTDTQYF
j_call: TRBJ2-7; d_call: TRBD2; clone_size: .; v_call: TRBV19; cdr3_nt: TGTGCCAGTCAACACCGCCCTAGCGGGGGGGGACCCTACGAGCAGTACTTC; cdr3_aa: CASQHRPSGGGPYEQYF
j_call: TRBJ1-1; d_call: TRBD1; clone_size: once; v_call: TRBV4-2; cdr3_nt: TGTGCCAGCAGCCCGGACAGGGCGGACACTGAAGCTTTCTTT; cdr3_aa: CASSPDRADTEAFF
j_call: TRBJ2-4; d_call: TRBD1; clone_size: .; v_call: TRBV19; cdr3_nt: TGTGCCAGTAGCTCTGACAGGGGTGCCAAAAACATTCAGTACTTC; cdr3_aa: CASSSDRGAKNIQYF
j_call: TRBJ1-3; d_call: TRBD1; clone_size: .; v_call: TRBV19; cdr3_nt: TGTGCCACCCAACGACAGGGAGGCTCTGGAAACACCATATATTTT; cdr3_aa: CATQRQGGSGNTIYF
j_call: TRBJ1-3; d_call: .; clone_size: .; v_call: TRBV7-8; cdr3_nt: TGTGCCAGCAGCTTAGGCGGGCGGAACTCTGGAAACACCATATATTTT; cdr3_aa: CASSLGGRNSGNTIYF
j_call: TRBJ1-3; d_call: TRBD1; clone_size: .; v_call: TRBV30; cdr3_nt: TGTGCCTGGAGTGTCTCCTTCTTCGGACAGGGATTAACTCACTCTGGAAACACCATATATTTT; cdr3_aa: CAWSVSFFGQGLTHSGNTIYF
j_call: TRBJ2-7; d_call: .; clone_size: few; v_call: TRBV4-3; cdr3_nt: TGCGCCAGCAGCCAAGATCTGGCCTCGACAGCCTCCTCCTACGAGCAGTACTTC; cdr3_aa: CASSQDLASTASSYEQYF
j_call: TRBJ2-3; d_call: TRBD2; clone_size: .; v_call: TRBV7-8; cdr3_nt: TGTGCCAGCAGCACTCCGGGGGGGCGGGGCACAGATACGCAGTATTTT; cdr3_aa: CASSTPGGRGTDTQYF
j_call: TRBJ2-5; d_call: TRBD1; clone_size: .; v_call: TRBV5-1; cdr3_nt: TGCGCCAGCAGACAGGGACAGGGGGAGACCCAGTACTTC; cdr3_aa: CASRQGQGETQYF
j_call: TRBJ1-1; d_call: .; clone_size: .; v_call: TRBV5-1; cdr3_nt: TGCGCCAGCAGCTTGCCGGGGACTAACACTGAAGCTTTCTTT; cdr3_aa: CASSLPGTNTEAFF
j_call: TRBJ2-5; d_call: TRBD1; clone_size: .; v_call: TRBV5-4; cdr3_nt: TGTGCCAGCAGCGCGGGACAGGGAAGGGAGACCCAGTACTTC; cdr3_aa: CASSAGQGRETQYF
j_call: TRBJ2-3; d_call: TRBD2; clone_size: .; v_call: TRBV7-6; cdr3_nt: TGTGCCAGCAGTTCCCTATCGGGACTACCTCCAGATCCCCAGTATTTT; cdr3_aa: CASSSLSGLPPDPQYF
j_call: TRBJ1-5; d_call: TRBD1; clone_size: .; v_call: TRBV27; cdr3_nt: TGTGCCAGCCGGGACAGGGGAAGGAATCAGCCCCAGCATTTT; cdr3_aa: CASRDRGRNQPQHF
j_call: TRBJ2-3; d_call: TRBD2; clone_size: once; v_call: TRBV4-1; cdr3_nt: TGCGCCAGCAGCCAAGTAGCGGGGGCGGATACGCAGTATTTT; cdr3_aa: CASSQVAGADTQYF
j_call: TRBJ2-3; d_call: .; clone_size: .; v_call: TRBV5-4; cdr3_nt: TGTGCCAGCAGCTTGACCAGGGGTACAGATACGCAGTATTTT; cdr3_aa: CASSLTRGTDTQYF
j_call: TRBJ2-1; d_call: TRBD2; clone_size: .; v_call: TRBV3-1/TRBV3-2; cdr3_nt: TGTGCCAGCCGCTCTAGCGGGGGGGCACGGGAGCAGTTCTTC; cdr3_aa: CASRSSGGAREQFF
j_call: TRBJ1-1; d_call: TRBD1; clone_size: .; v_call: TRBV5-4; cdr3_nt: TGTGCCAGCAGCCGGACAGGGGGAGGAAACACTGAAGCTTTCTTT; cdr3_aa: CASSRTGGGNTEAFF
j_call: TRBJ2-1; d_call: TRBD2; clone_size: .; v_call: TRBV7-3; cdr3_nt: TGTGCCAGCAGCTTAAAGACTAGCGGGGGAGGCAATGAGCAGTTCTTC; cdr3_aa: CASSLKTSGGGNEQFF
j_call: TRBJ1-3; d_call: TRBD1; clone_size: .; v_call: TRBV7-2; cdr3_nt: TGTGCCAGCAGCTCTAATTTTGGACAGGGGGCGCAAGGAAACACCATATATTTT; cdr3_aa: CASSSNFGQGAQGNTIYF
j_call: TRBJ1-6; d_call: .; clone_size: .; v_call: TRBV5-6; cdr3_nt: TGTGCCAGCAGCTTGGTCCGGGGGGCTAATTCACCCCTCCACTTT; cdr3_aa: CASSLVRGANSPLHF